This is a list of T cell receptor beta chains from one sample in a study of T cell responses to AZD1222 COVID-19 vaccine. The table came from immunoSEQ multiplex PCR; TCRdb's copy has only in-frame clones and leaves some out. The sample lists about 180,000 clones; 88% were seen once. The material sequenced was peripheral blood, taken on day 0 of AZD1222 vaccination. The receptors stem from an adult in good health. Each CDR3 is given with its conserved first and last residue. Each record gives: clone size, V gene, J gene, D gene, CDR3 protein, CDR3 DNA. A D gene is named only where the DNA matches it firmly. A row's size may be missing; if present it is once, few, many or a size class.

clone size: -
V gene: TRBV6-5
J gene: TRBJ1-3
D gene: TRBD1
CDR3 protein: CASSQSRDSGNTIYF
CDR3 DNA: TGTGCCAGCAGTCAATCGAGGGACAGCGGAAACACCATATATTTT

clone size: once
V gene: TRBV30
J gene: TRBJ1-2
D gene: -
CDR3 protein: CACLTGSYGYTF
CDR3 DNA: TGTGCCTGTCTTACAGGATCCTATGGCTACACCTTC

clone size: -
V gene: TRBV2
J gene: TRBJ2-3
D gene: TRBD2
CDR3 protein: CASAGLAGTTDTQYF
CDR3 DNA: TGTGCCAGCGCCGGACTAGCGGGGACCACAGATACGCAGTATTTT

clone size: -
V gene: TRBV12-3/TRBV12-4
J gene: TRBJ1-2
D gene: TRBD1
CDR3 protein: CASSFDRGYGYTF
CDR3 DNA: TGTGCCAGCAGTTTCGACAGGGGGTATGGCTACACCTTC

clone size: -
V gene: TRBV12-3/TRBV12-4
J gene: TRBJ1-3
D gene: -
CDR3 protein: CASSRRTGNTIYF
CDR3 DNA: TGTGCCAGCAGTAGGAGAACTGGAAACACCATATATTTT

clone size: few
V gene: TRBV7-9
J gene: TRBJ2-7
D gene: -
CDR3 protein: CASSLLRGSSYEQYF
CDR3 DNA: TGTGCCAGCAGCTTACTACGGGGGAGCTCCTACGAGCAGTACTTC

clone size: -
V gene: TRBV10-3
J gene: TRBJ2-1
D gene: TRBD2
CDR3 protein: CAISLAGGNNEQFF
CDR3 DNA: TGTGCCATCAGTCTAGCGGGGGGGAACAATGAGCAGTTCTTC

clone size: -
V gene: TRBV6-2/TRBV6-3
J gene: TRBJ2-7
D gene: -
CDR3 protein: CASSTRGGTYEQYF
CDR3 DNA: TGTGCCAGCAGTACGCGCGGGGGCACCTACGAGCAGTACTTC

clone size: -
V gene: TRBV4-3
J gene: TRBJ2-6
D gene: TRBD1
CDR3 protein: CASTKDRGSGANVLTF
CDR3 DNA: TGCGCCAGCACCAAGGACAGGGGCTCTGGGGCCAACGTCCTGACTTTC

clone size: -
V gene: TRBV5-3
J gene: TRBJ1-5
D gene: -
CDR3 protein: CARSLSREGNQPQHF
CDR3 DNA: TGTGCCAGAAGCTTGAGCAGGGAAGGCAATCAGCCCCAGCATTTT

clone size: -
V gene: TRBV7-9
J gene: TRBJ1-1
D gene: -
CDR3 protein: CASSQGGEAFF
CDR3 DNA: TGTGCCAGCAGCCAGGGTGGGGAAGCTTTCTTT

clone size: -
V gene: TRBV25-1
J gene: TRBJ1-2
D gene: -
CDR3 protein: CASSESYREERGYTF
CDR3 DNA: TGTGCCAGCAGTGAATCCTACAGGGAGGAGCGGGGCTACACCTTC

clone size: -
V gene: TRBV6-5
J gene: TRBJ1-5
D gene: -
CDR3 protein: CASSPQRVGGSQHF
CDR3 DNA: TGTGCCAGCAGCCCCCAGCGGGTGGGGGGGTCCCAGCATTTT

clone size: -
V gene: TRBV7-2
J gene: TRBJ2-3
D gene: TRBD2
CDR3 protein: CASSLSAGGSTDTQYF
CDR3 DNA: TGTGCCAGCAGCTTGTCAGCGGGGGGCAGCACAGATACGCAGTATTTT

clone size: -
V gene: TRBV19
J gene: TRBJ1-1
D gene: -
CDR3 protein: CASSRRVREEAFF
CDR3 DNA: TGTGCCAGTAGTAGGAGGGTTCGCGAAGAAGCTTTCTTT

clone size: -
V gene: TRBV19
J gene: TRBJ1-5
D gene: -
CDR3 protein: CASSRQDLGQPQHF
CDR3 DNA: TGTGCCAGTAGTAGACAAGACCTCGGTCAGCCCCAGCATTTT

clone size: -
V gene: TRBV28
J gene: TRBJ2-7
D gene: -
CDR3 protein: CASTPRKAGVYEQYF
CDR3 DNA: TGTGCCAGCACCCCGAGGAAGGCTGGGGTGTACGAGCAGTACTTC

clone size: -
V gene: TRBV6-1
J gene: TRBJ1-1
D gene: TRBD1
CDR3 protein: CASSDLDRGLAFF
CDR3 DNA: TGTGCCAGCAGTGACCTGGACAGGGGCCTAGCTTTCTTT

clone size: -
V gene: TRBV28
J gene: TRBJ1-1
D gene: -
CDR3 protein: CARDTGYTEAFF
CDR3 DNA: TGTGCCAGGGATACAGGGTACACTGAAGCTTTCTTT

clone size: few
V gene: TRBV5-4
J gene: TRBJ2-5
D gene: -
CDR3 protein: CASSPGPKETQYF
CDR3 DNA: TGTGCCAGCAGCCCAGGTCCCAAAGAGACCCAGTACTTC

clone size: few
V gene: TRBV19
J gene: TRBJ2-1
D gene: -
CDR3 protein: CASSKGLGEQFF
CDR3 DNA: TGTGCCAGTAGTAAAGGGTTAGGGGAGCAGTTCTTC

clone size: -
V gene: TRBV6-1
J gene: TRBJ1-2
D gene: -
CDR3 protein: CASSEVRSYGYTF
CDR3 DNA: TGTGCCAGCAGTGAAGTAAGGTCCTATGGCTACACCTTC

clone size: -
V gene: TRBV30
J gene: TRBJ2-7
D gene: -
CDR3 protein: CAWSGPTYEQYF
CDR3 DNA: TGTGCCTGGAGTGGACCGACCTACGAGCAGTACTTC

clone size: -
V gene: TRBV4-2
J gene: TRBJ1-1
D gene: -
CDR3 protein: CASSQVGGAPEAFF
CDR3 DNA: TGTGCCAGCAGCCAAGTTGGTGGGGCACCTGAAGCTTTCTTT

clone size: -
V gene: TRBV19
J gene: TRBJ1-1
D gene: -
CDR3 protein: CASSIVRGADEAFF
CDR3 DNA: TGTGCCAGTAGTATAGTTCGTGGGGCCGATGAAGCTTTCTTT

clone size: -
V gene: TRBV19
J gene: TRBJ2-7
D gene: TRBD2
CDR3 protein: CASSISGGTYEQYF
CDR3 DNA: TGTGCCAGTAGTATCAGCGGGGGAACCTACGAGCAGTACTTC

clone size: -
V gene: TRBV27
J gene: TRBJ2-3
D gene: TRBD2
CDR3 protein: CASSPRLAGGMLTDTQYF
CDR3 DNA: TGTGCCAGCAGTCCCCGACTAGCGGGGGGCATGTTGACAGATACGCAGTATTTT

clone size: -
V gene: TRBV30
J gene: TRBJ1-1
D gene: -
CDR3 protein: CAWSKSFLNTEAFF
CDR3 DNA: TGTGCCTGGAGTAAGTCTTTTTTGAACACTGAAGCTTTCTTT

clone size: -
V gene: TRBV6-5
J gene: TRBJ1-1
D gene: TRBD1
CDR3 protein: CASTDRDSFNTEAFF
CDR3 DNA: TGTGCCAGCACCGACAGGGATTCCTTTAACACTGAAGCTTTCTTT

clone size: -
V gene: TRBV4-3
J gene: TRBJ1-5
D gene: -
CDR3 protein: CASSQEGGSNQPQHF
CDR3 DNA: TGCGCCAGCAGCCAAGAGGGGGGTAGCAATCAGCCCCAGCATTTT

clone size: once
V gene: TRBV11-2
J gene: TRBJ1-2
D gene: -
CDR3 protein: CASSIERKKANTYGYTF
CDR3 DNA: TGTGCCAGCAGCATCGAGCGAAAAAAGGCGAACACCTATGGCTACACCTTC

clone size: -
V gene: TRBV6-5
J gene: TRBJ2-1
D gene: TRBD1
CDR3 protein: CASSLDRGFYNEQFF
CDR3 DNA: TGTGCCAGCAGCCTTGACAGGGGGTTCTACAATGAGCAGTTCTTC

clone size: -
V gene: TRBV5-4
J gene: TRBJ2-3
D gene: -
CDR3 protein: CASSFTPRDRNTDTQYF
CDR3 DNA: TGTGCCAGCAGCTTCACACCCCGGGACCGCAACACAGATACGCAGTATTTT

clone size: -
V gene: TRBV10-2
J gene: TRBJ2-1
D gene: TRBD1
CDR3 protein: CASRLQGLLNEQFF
CDR3 DNA: TGCGCCAGCAGACTACAGGGGCTATTGAATGAGCAGTTCTTC

clone size: -
V gene: TRBV30
J gene: TRBJ2-1
D gene: -
CDR3 protein: CAWSIGGAKYNEQFF
CDR3 DNA: TGTGCCTGGAGTATAGGGGGGGCGAAGTACAATGAGCAGTTCTTC

clone size: once
V gene: TRBV30
J gene: TRBJ1-2
D gene: TRBD1
CDR3 protein: CAWLRTGKSLNGYTF
CDR3 DNA: TGTGCCTGGCTCCGGACAGGGAAATCACTCAATGGCTACACCTTC

clone size: -
V gene: TRBV19
J gene: TRBJ1-5
D gene: -
CDR3 protein: CASSTRGDNQPQHF
CDR3 DNA: TGTGCCAGTAGTACCAGGGGTGACAATCAGCCCCAGCATTTT

clone size: -
V gene: TRBV30
J gene: TRBJ2-7
D gene: -
CDR3 protein: CAWSVPAGVYEQYF
CDR3 DNA: TGTGCCTGGAGTGTACCGGCAGGGGTCTACGAGCAGTACTTC

clone size: once
V gene: TRBV7-6
J gene: TRBJ1-5
D gene: TRBD1
CDR3 protein: CASSLLPAGQPYQPQHF
CDR3 DNA: TGTGCCAGCAGCCTACTCCCCGCGGGACAGCCATATCAGCCCCAGCATTTT

clone size: -
V gene: TRBV6-1
J gene: TRBJ2-7
D gene: -
CDR3 protein: CASSDVSYEQYF
CDR3 DNA: TGTGCCAGCAGTGACGTGTCCTACGAGCAGTACTTC

clone size: few
V gene: TRBV11-2
J gene: TRBJ1-1
D gene: -
CDR3 protein: CASSPRRMNTEAFF
CDR3 DNA: TGTGCCAGCAGCCCCCGACGGATGAACACTGAAGCTTTCTTT

clone size: -
V gene: TRBV5-1
J gene: TRBJ2-7
D gene: TRBD2
CDR3 protein: CASSRGLAGKGEQYF
CDR3 DNA: TGCGCCAGCAGCCGTGGACTAGCGGGAAAGGGGGAGCAGTACTTC

clone size: -
V gene: TRBV7-9
J gene: TRBJ2-1
D gene: -
CDR3 protein: CASSLGGVSYNEQFF
CDR3 DNA: TGTGCCAGCAGCTTAGGTGGAGTCTCCTACAATGAGCAGTTCTTC

clone size: -
V gene: TRBV4-2
J gene: TRBJ2-7
D gene: -
CDR3 protein: CASSQDFRKEQYF
CDR3 DNA: TGTGCCAGCAGCCAAGATTTTCGAAAGGAGCAGTACTTC

clone size: -
V gene: TRBV6-2/TRBV6-3
J gene: TRBJ2-2
D gene: TRBD1
CDR3 protein: CASSNAGTANTGELFF
CDR3 DNA: TGTGCCAGCAGTAACGCCGGGACAGCGAACACCGGGGAGCTGTTTTTT

clone size: -
V gene: TRBV30
J gene: TRBJ2-2
D gene: -
CDR3 protein: CAWSGPFRDLNTGELFF
CDR3 DNA: TGTGCCTGGAGTGGCCCCTTCAGGGATCTGAACACCGGGGAGCTGTTTTTT

clone size: once
V gene: TRBV30
J gene: TRBJ1-1
D gene: -
CDR3 protein: CAWNTRGNTEAFF
CDR3 DNA: TGTGCCTGGAATACCCGAGGGAACACTGAAGCTTTCTTT

clone size: -
V gene: TRBV30
J gene: TRBJ2-3
D gene: -
CDR3 protein: CAWSPPGSPREYF
CDR3 DNA: TGTGCCTGGAGTCCTCCCGGGTCTCCTCGGGAGTATTTT

clone size: -
V gene: TRBV7-9
J gene: TRBJ1-5
D gene: -
CDR3 protein: CASSLEGRRQPQHF
CDR3 DNA: TGTGCCAGCAGCTTAGAAGGGAGGCGTCAGCCCCAGCATTTT

clone size: -
V gene: TRBV28
J gene: TRBJ1-1
D gene: -
CDR3 protein: CASSFILAPTTEAFF
CDR3 DNA: TGTGCCAGCAGTTTTATCCTGGCCCCAACGACTGAAGCTTTCTTT